This TCR beta chain was obtained from a study of shared clonotypes between healthy human individuals. Data came from immunoSEQ multiplex PCR; TCRdb stores just in-frame clones and leaves some out. The sample contains roughly 1,500,000 clones, approximately 98.5% of which appear only once. The CDR3 totals 14 residues. Germline assignment: CDR1 SGHRS and CDR2 YFSETQ. V gave up 1 base and J gave up 5 bases, with 12 bases separating them. This chain uses TRBV5-1 with TRBJ2-5; the D gene is possibly TRBD2 (5 bases). The receptor's source is a young man in good health. The sample was naive CD4+ T cells sorted from blood. Noted subset: CD45RA+ positively selected. The CDR3 is CASSLSGRTETQYF. The CDR3 region has the DNA TGCGCCAGCAGCTTGTCGGGGAGAACGGAGACCCAGTACTTC.